This T cell receptor (beta chain) came from a study of blood T cell repertoires in COVID-19. Whole-study context: COVID-19 samples from acute and convalescent phases originated in the United States, Italy and Spain.

Germline lookup yields CDR1 MNHEY and CDR2 SMNVEV (reference sequence). The ends were cut back, 5 bases at V and 4 bases at J, with 21 bases in the middle. CDR3 size: 17 residues. In the authors' workflow: Amplifying reference gene primers gave estimates of nucleated cell counts. TCRdb keeps only in-frame clones here, not all; method: immunoSEQ multiplex PCR. That table furnishes V, J and clone size, whereas the DNA furnished D and trimming. The sample records some 260,000 clones, approximately 88% being singletons. While infection was still active, Seattle patients were enrolled and then followed longitudinally.

Sequenced sample: peripheral blood. The J gene is TRBJ2-1, the V gene TRBV27; D unclear. The sequence came from a woman between 65 and 79 years old with COVID-19, enrolled during active disease. The CDR3 nucleotides are TGTGCCAGCAGTCCTTTATCGCTATCGCGTCTTTACAATGAGCAGTTCTTC. This sequence encodes CASSPLSLSRLYNEQFF.